This TCR beta chain emerged from a study of blood T cell repertoires in COVID-19. The overall study: Sites in the United States, Italy and Spain provided acute and convalescent COVID-19 samples.

Looked up from germline, CDR1 is SGHNT and CDR2 is YENEEA. There are 18 residues in the CDR3. After removal of 5 bases from V and 2 bases from J, the junction contained 14 bases not matched to a gene. Generated by immunoSEQ multiplex PCR, the TCRdb table keeps only in-frame clones and is missing some. The sample has approximately 94,000 clones, around 83% seen once. This TCR was recovered from a man aged 55-75 years with acute or convalescent COVID-19. This sequence joins TRBV11-3 and TRBJ2-2, with 7 bases matching TRBD1. What was sequenced was peripheral blood. CDR3 region: CASSPGARDSRNTGELFF. CDR3 in DNA: TGTGCCAGCAGCCCAGGGGCCCGGGACAGTCGTAACACCGGGGAGCTGTTTTTT.